The 11 T cell receptor beta chains given below trace back to one sample, sequenced in a study of human T cells and chemical hapten exposure. Documented time point: patch test 3, about 24 weeks after DPC sensitization. Treatment indicated: therapeutic diphenylcyclopropenone sensitization with weekly scalp DPC. MiXCR was run by TCRdb on the RACE reads, yielding one entry per CDR3 protein. The sample lists approximately 50,000 distinct CDR3 sequences; roughly 9.5% were seen once. Sequencing was performed on whole blood, taken in connection with sensitization to the hapten diphenylcyclopropenone (DPC). The receptors were gathered from a woman aged 40 to 50 with alopecia areata. Some clones in this sample may be carry-over from other donors' samples.

This clonotype was picked up a small number of times. This chain connects TRBV7-9 to TRBJ2-7, with D perhaps TRBD1 (5 bases). The CDR3 is 13 amino acids. Trimming removed 1 base at V and 6 bases at J, with 10 bases between. The germline V gene encodes CDR1 SEHNR and CDR2 FQNEAQ (reference sequence). CDR3 loop: CASSLEGPSEQYF. CDR3 bases: TGTGCCAGCAGCTTAGAGGGGCCGAGCGAGCAGTACTTC. The whole variable domain, filled in from reference TRBV7-9 and TRBJ2-7, reads DTGVSQNPRHKITKRGQNVTFRCDPISEHNRLYWYRQTLGQGPEFLTYFQNEAQLEKSRLLSDRFSAERPKGSFSTLEIQRTEQGDSAMYLCASSLEGPSEQYFGPGTRLTVT.

The chain employs TRBV6-5 and TRBJ2-7, with 8 positions matching TRBD2. CDR3 size: 15 residues. J lost 6 bases, V lost 6 bases, and 13 bases had no gene match. Germline V CDR1 and CDR2: MNHEY, SVGAGI. The CDR3 loop reads CASSSGRGEKAEQYF. The CDR3 DNA reads as TGTGCCAGCAGCTCCGGGCGGGGGGAGAAAGCCGAGCAGTACTTC.

This clonotype appeared a few times. V usage is TRBV6-5 and J usage is TRBJ2-3; 9 bases are a match to TRBD1. Germline lookup yields CDR1 MNHEY and CDR2 SVGAGI. Losses at the gene ends were 2 bases for V and 7 bases for J; bases not matched to a gene: 4. The CDR3 loop spans 14 amino acids. Here the CDR3 reads CASSYLGTGHTQYF. The DNA of the CDR3 is TGTGCCAGCAGTTACCTAGGGACAGGGCATACGCAGTATTTT.

This clonotype has at least ten counts. The CDR3 is CSARPKQIRTDTQYF. Written as DNA, the CDR3 is TGCAGTGCTAGACCAAAGCAGATTAGGACAGATACGCAGTATTTT. The chain uses TRBV20-1 and TRBJ2-3, with D unresolved. Trimming took 2 bases from V and 3 from J, leaving 15 bases between them. The CDR3 totals 15 residues. Germline CDR1 and CDR2: DFQATT and SNEGSKA (reference sequence).

This clonotype appeared many times. This chain uses TRBV2 with TRBJ2-7, with no clear D. The V and J ends lost 4 bases and 0 bases respectively, with 10 bases between them. The germline V gene has CDR1 SNHLY and CDR2 FYNNEI. The CDR3 is 14 amino acids. The CDR3 bases are TGTGCCAGCAGTGGAAGCAGGTCCTCCTACGAGCAGTACTTC. Its protein is CASSGSRSSYEQYF. Together with reference TRBV2 and TRBJ2-7, the CDR3 gives the full variable domain: EPEVTQTPSHQVTQMGQEVILRCVPISNHLYFYWYRQILGQKVEFLVSFYNNEISEKSEIFDDQFSVERPDGSNFTLKIRSTKLEDSAMYFCASSGSRSSYEQYFGPGTRLTVT.

The chain combines TRBV2 with TRBJ2-2; D uncertain. Trimming removed 8 bases at V and 5 bases at J, with 6 bases between. This CDR3 is built from 11 residues. Germline V gene sequence: CDR1 SNHLY, CDR2 FYNNEI. CDR3 sequence (DNA): TGTGCCAGCGGAAGTACCGGGGAGCTGTTTTTT. Translated: CASGSTGELFF. Looking up the rest from reference TRBV2 and TRBJ2-2 gives the full variable domain: EPEVTQTPSHQVTQMGQEVILRCVPISNHLYFYWYRQILGQKVEFLVSFYNNEISEKSEIFDDQFSVERPDGSNFTLKIRSTKLEDSAMYFCASGSTGELFFGEGSRLTVL.

This clonotype was found many times. The chain is built from TRBV4-2 and TRBJ1-2; D is perhaps TRBD1 (5 bases). Germline CDR1 LGHNA, CDR2 YNFKEQ. The CDR3 covers 17 residues. V shed 1 base and J shed 0 bases, with 15 bases lying between them. CDR3 sequence (DNA): TGTGCCAGCAGCCAAGCCGGGACCGTAACGACTAACTATGGCTACACCTTC. Translating it yields CASSQAGTVTTNYGYTF.

This chain joins TRBV4-1 and TRBJ1-4; D is uncertain. The CDR3 covers 14 residues. Germline lookup yields CDR1 MGHRA and CDR2 YSYEKL. V was pared by 1 base and J by 7 bases, with 10 bases between. CDR3 in DNA: TGCGCCAGCAGCCAAGGGACCCGAAGTGAAAAACTGTTTTTT. Translation gives CASSQGTRSEKLFF.

This clonotype was observed at least ten times. The chain carries TRBV2 and TRBJ2-4; D is perhaps TRBD1 (5 bases). This CDR3 has 16 residues. Germline V gene lookup returns CDR1 SNHLY and CDR2 FYNNEI. V was trimmed by 3 bases and J by 0 bases, leaving 12 bases between them. CDR3 sequence: CASSDPTAVAKNIQYF. CDR3 coding DNA: TGTGCCAGCAGTGACCCGACAGCAGTAGCCAAAAACATTCAGTACTTC.

The chain employs TRBV27 and TRBJ2-1; the D gene could be TRBD1 or TRBD2 (5 bases each). With 3 bases removed from V and 8 bases from J, the gap between germline ends came to 14 bases. The CDR3 is 14 residues long. Per germline, CDR1 MNHEY and CDR2 SMNVEV (reference sequence). The CDR3 region has the DNA TGTGCCAGCAGTTTTGCTGGGGGTCGGGATGAGCAGTTCTTC. The encoded protein is CASSFAGGRDEQFF.

This clonotype was observed a few times. CDR3 in DNA: TGTGCCACCTCGGGAGGAGGGCCCTACAATGAGCAGTTCTTC. It codes for CATSGGGPYNEQFF. J is TRBJ2-1 and V is TRBV7-8, with 7 bases that match TRBD2. The CDR3 sequence is 14 residues long. V was clipped by 10 bases and J by 2 bases; unmatched bases: 8. Germline CDR1 SGHVS, CDR2 FQNEAQ.